This TCR beta chain was retrieved from a study of T cells in Graves' hyperthyroidism and ophthalmopathy (dated by TCRdb to the late 2010s). Broadly, across the study: Peripheral blood was sampled at the time of initial diagnosis, prior to any treatment. To identify distinguishing TCR V-J signatures, a discovery cohort of about 95 patients was used, comprising 40 to 45 with Graves' ophthalmopathy and around 60 with stable Graves' hyperthyroidism. Prospective prediction of ophthalmopathy was tested in an independent validation cohort of 18 hyperthyroidism patients and 17 patients who later progressed to ophthalmopathy. The 85 to 100 discovery patients were divided at random into training and test sets in a 7:3 ratio. In addition, the study compared T-cell repertoires in thyroid tissue and in blood from several Graves' hyperthyroidism patients. Following sampling, methimazole starting at 30 mg daily was given to hyperthyroidism patients, and high-dose intravenous methylprednisolone was given to ophthalmopathy patients. The paper reports TCR Vbeta CDR3 sequencing of some 140 peripheral blood samples: 43 ophthalmopathy, 70 to 85 hyperthyroidism and approximately 17 progressor patients.

What the work shows at the level of the full study, not this receptor alone: No statistical method was used to fix the sample size in advance, and group allocation was not hidden from the investigators. A 13 V-J signature model separated ophthalmopathy from stable hyperthyroidism, with about 90% sensitivity and 81.08% specificity in cross-validation and 80%/75% in testing. Most expanded thyroid clonotypes (frequency above 0.001) were also detected in blood, suggesting blood repertoires may reflect thyroid immune responses. In validation, progression to ophthalmopathy was predicted by the model with 70.59% sensitivity and roughly 76% specificity, a median of roughly six months before onset.

Ophthalmopathy patients had moderately to severely active disease, Clinical Activity Score of at least 3, NOSPECS grade of at least 4, and duration under 3 months. Patients with uncontrolled infections, other autoimmune diseases, pregnancy or lactation were excluded. Clinical symptoms, serum thyroxine and TRAb, thyroid ultrasound, and orbital computed tomography formed the basis for the diagnoses. PBMCs were isolated from 8 to 10 ml of fresh peripheral blood by Ficoll-Paque density gradient centrifugation. Total RNA was extracted with Trizol reagent, and quality was checked on an Agilent 2100 Bioanalyzer. From a lookup of the germline V gene, CDR1 and CDR2 are MDHEN and SYDVKM. The cysteine opens and the phenylalanine closes a CDR3 of 15 amino acids. CDR3 DNA is the only sequence kept; it has 45 bases, read in frame from the first base. The trim is 8 bases for V and 2 bases for J, with a gap of 17 bases between the germline ends.

This clonotype was found many times. Its antigen is unknown. Base qualities were left out, and no much larger clone turns up one base away. TCR beta CDR3 regions were amplified from RNA transcripts. For the first round of RT-PCR on the TCR CDR3, the HTBI primer set was used together with the Qiagen OneStep RT-PCR kit. Libraries were constructed in a second round of multiplex PCR, after which size selection and purification were carried out. Sequencing of the libraries was done on an Illumina HiSeq2000 using paired-end 100 bp reads. The authors' pipeline ran thus. SOAPnuke was used to process the raw data, removing reads that contained adapters or uncalled bases, had a mean Phred below 15, or lacked an exact match to the constant primer or identifier. COPE v1.2.5 was used to merge the high-quality paired reads, and each unique nucleotide sequence was defined as a clonotype. Clonotypes were aligned to IMGT TRBV, TRBD and TRBJ reference segments using MiTCR v1.1. The analysis was restricted to V-J combinations with a frequency above 0.0001, which together covered just over 98% of the repertoires. A TCS score was defined as the ratio of F50 (clonal expansion) to E x V (chaos), with BLOSUM62-based TCRdist applied between CDR3 peptides within each V-J. Welch's t-statistics and random forest reduced around 510 V-J features to 10 to 15, which were used in a naive Bayes classifier (R e1071). The raw public reads went through TCRdb reprocessing: fastp at Q25, MiXCR clone calling, in-frame beta chains kept. Rows are unified per CDR3 protein, each entry keeping the most common DNA and genes. The V and J calls were not made by the authors but by TCRdb's processing. Across this sample there are around 540,000 distinct CDR3 sequences, with around 15% seen only once. The ten largest clones take up approximately 30% of the sample.

The chain joins TRBV28 to TRBJ2-3; TRBD1 is a possible D gene, resting on 5 matching bases. What was sequenced was blood. The clonotype originates from a woman aged 30 to 39 with Graves' ophthalmopathy. The nucleotide sequence reads TGTGCCAGCTTACCGAGACAGACTTACACAGATACGCAGTATTTT. This gives the protein CASLPRQTYTDTQYF.